This entry lists 32 T cell receptor beta chains sequenced from one sample in a study of Ad26.COV2.S vaccination and SARS-CoV-2 variants. Generated by immunoSEQ multiplex PCR, the TCRdb table keeps only in-frame clones and is missing some. The sample shows 410,000 or so clones, 75% to 95% of them seen only once. Treatment noted: some 20 received Ad26.COV2.S at low or high dose, single or two shots; about 5 received placebo; per-sample allocation not given. Day 63 following the first vaccine or placebo injection was when the samples were taken. The sample consisted of peripheral blood, taken in a trial of Ad26.COV2.S vaccine versus placebo. These receptors all stem from a person between 18 and 59 years old who received the Ad26.COV2.S COVID-19 vaccine or a placebo.

This chain joins TRBV5-1 and TRBJ2-7; 10 bases match TRBD2. Germline values: CDR1 SGHRS, CDR2 YFSETQ. V trimming: 0 bases; J trimming: 2 bases; junction bases outside the gene matches: 5. This CDR3 comprises 16 residues. The CDR3 DNA is TGCGCCAGCAGCTTGGGGCTAGCGGGAGTGGCCTACGAGCAGTACTTC. Translated: CASSLGLAGVAYEQYF.

The chain employs TRBV12-3 or TRBV12-4 and TRBJ1-3; no definite D call. There are 13 residues in the CDR3. The ends were cut back, 3 bases at V and 3 bases at J, with 6 bases in the middle. CDR3 protein: CASSLGGGNTIYF. Written as DNA, the CDR3 is TGTGCCAGCAGTTTGGGCGGTGGAAACACCATATATTTT.

The CDR3 region has the DNA TGTGCCAGCAGTTTATTCTACGGACTAGCGGGAAGCACCGGGGAGCTGTTTTTT. Translation gives CASSLFYGLAGSTGELFF. J is TRBJ2-2 and V is TRBV28, with 12 bases that match TRBD2. The CDR3 runs to 18 residues. V gave up 1 base and J gave up 4 bases; unmatched junction bases: 7. Germline CDR1 and CDR2: MDHEN and SYDVKM.

The J gene is TRBJ1-4, the V gene TRBV6-5, with a tentative D call TRBD1 (5 bases). The CDR3 spans 13 residues. Trimming took 5 bases from V and 12 from J, leaving 16 bases between them. Looked up from germline, CDR1 is MNHEY and CDR2 is SVGAGI. CDR3 sequence: CASSRRAGGELFF. CDR3 coding DNA: TGTGCCAGCAGTCGCCGAGCGGGGGGAGAACTGTTTTTT.

The rearrangement uses TRBV6-2 or TRBV6-3 and TRBJ2-1; TRBD1 aligns across 8 bases. The CDR3 is 16 amino acids. Germline V CDR1 and CDR2: MNHEY, SVGEGT. Trimming removed 2 bases from V and 3 bases from J; junction bases left unmatched: 6. CDR3 amino acids: CASSYGAGGNYNEQFF. For the CDR3, the DNA is TGTGCCAGCAGTTACGGAGCAGGGGGCAACTACAATGAGCAGTTCTTC.

V gene TRBV6-5 combines with J gene TRBJ1-6, with TRBD1 identical over 8 bases. The CDR3 runs 14 residues. V lost 6 bases, J lost 9 bases, and 7 bases stayed unmatched. CDR1 is MNHEY, CDR2 SVGAGI, per germline. The DNA of the CDR3 is TGTGCCAGCAGGGGGACAGGTCTAAGTTCACCCCTCCACTTT. Translation gives CASRGTGLSSPLHF.

The chain joins TRBV30 to TRBJ2-7, with D possibly matching TRBD2 (5 bases). Germline lookup yields CDR1 GTSNPN and CDR2 SVGIG (reference sequence). V lost 7 bases, J lost 5 bases, and 15 bases lay in between. This CDR3 comprises 12 residues. CDR3 loop: CALESEVDEQYF. CDR3 DNA sequence: TGTGCCTTGGAGTCGGAGGTGGACGAGCAGTACTTC.

J is TRBJ2-7 and V is TRBV28; possibly TRBD1 for D (7 bases). Trimming pared 4 bases from V and 0 bases from J, leaving 16 bases between. The CDR3 runs 16 residues. Germline V gene data show CDR1 as MDHEN and CDR2 as SYDVKM. The CDR3 loop is CASSSPGGDSSYEQYF. CDR3 bases: TGTGCCAGCAGTTCCCCCGGCGGGGACAGCTCCTACGAGCAGTACTTC.

This chain joins TRBV12-3 or TRBV12-4 and TRBJ2-3, with TRBD2 as a possible D gene (6 bases). V shed 5 bases and J shed 10 bases, with 16 bases lying between them. The CDR3 covers 13 residues. The CDR3 bases are TGTGCCAGCAGTCTCCCCGGGCGGGGAGCGCAGTATTTT. This encodes CASSLPGRGAQYF.

V usage is TRBV7-2 and J usage is TRBJ2-1, with 8 bases lining up with TRBD1. This CDR3 is built from 15 residues. Germline CDR1 SGHTA, CDR2 FQGNSA. The V gene end was trimmed by 1 base and the J gene end by 6 bases; junction bases not matched to a gene: 5. CDR3 coding DNA: TGTGCCAGCAGCTTAGGCGGACAGGGTCGCAATGAGCAGTTCTTC. This encodes CASSLGGQGRNEQFF.

In DNA form, the CDR3 reads TGTGCCAGCTCCCAAGACAGGGAAAGAACTGAAGCTTTCTTT. Its protein product is CASSQDRERTEAFF. The chain links TRBV18 to TRBJ1-1; 7 bases agree with TRBD1. Looked up from germline, CDR1 is KGHSH and CDR2 is LQKENI. The CDR3 covers 14 residues. Losses at the gene ends were 6 bases for V and 5 bases for J; bases not matched to a gene: 9.

J is TRBJ2-1 and V is TRBV7-3; the match to TRBD2 covers 11 bases. CDR1 and CDR2 from the germline V gene are SGHTA and FQGTGA. J gave up 3 bases and V 5 bases, and 9 bases lay outside the gene matches. This CDR3 contains 17 residues. Here the CDR3 DNA reads TGTGCCAGCAGCCTAGGACTAGCGGGCAACCTCTACAATGAGCAGTTCTTC. Its protein product is CASSLGLAGNLYNEQFF.

The rearrangement uses TRBV6-2 or TRBV6-3 and TRBJ2-7; D not certain. V was cut by 0 bases and J by 3 bases, with 15 bases left in between. Germline values: CDR1 MNHEY, CDR2 SVGEGT. This CDR3 is 16 amino acids long. CDR3 sequence reads: CASSYSLTRQLYEQYF. Written as DNA, the CDR3 is TGTGCCAGCAGTTACTCGCTGACCAGGCAACTCTACGAGCAGTACTTC.

This sequence joins TRBV6-5 and TRBJ1-1; no definite D call. The CDR3 covers 11 residues. In germline, CDR1 is MNHEY, CDR2 SVGAGI. V dropped 8 bases and J dropped 7 bases, with 11 bases sitting between them. CDR3 amino acids: CASHSGGEAFF. The CDR3 nucleotides read TGTGCCAGCCACTCTGGAGGTGAAGCTTTCTTT.

J is TRBJ1-6 and V is TRBV5-6; 9 nucleotides align to TRBD1. The V segment lost 4 bases and the J segment 7 bases; nucleotides outside the gene matches: 9. Looked up from germline, CDR1 is SGHDT and CDR2 is YYEEEE. The CDR3 sequence is 16 residues long. The CDR3 reads CASSIPGQGQNSPLHF. Written as DNA, the CDR3 is TGTGCCAGCAGCATACCCGGACAGGGGCAGAATTCACCCCTCCACTTT.

The chain couples TRBV30 to TRBJ1-1, with TRBD1 matching over 9 bases. CDR3 length: 15 residues. V lost 0 bases to trimming and J lost 5 bases; unmatched junction nucleotides: 7. Germline CDR1 and CDR2: GTSNPN and SVGIG (reference sequence). In DNA, the CDR3 is TGTGCCTGGAGTGTACAGGGGGCGATTGGAACTGAAGCTTTCTTT. This sequence encodes CAWSVQGAIGTEAFF.

The J gene is TRBJ1-3, the V gene TRBV29-1; perhaps TRBD1 as D (6 bases). CDR1 is SQVTM and CDR2 is ANQGSEA in the germline V gene. CDR3 length: 13 residues. V lost 4 bases and J lost 2, with 9 bases in between. In DNA, the CDR3 is TGCAGCGTTGGTAACAGGGCTGGAAACACCATATATTTT. Amino acids: CSVGNRAGNTIYF.

This sequence joins TRBV29-1 and TRBJ2-7; TRBD2 matches at 7 bases. Germline CDR1 reads SQVTM; CDR2 reads ANQGSEA. The CDR3 contains 11 residues. The ends lost 7 bases at V and 4 bases at J; junction bases unmatched: 4. The CDR3 reads CSGGGMYEQYF. CDR3 nucleotides: TGCAGCGGGGGGGGAATGTACGAGCAGTACTTC.

V usage is TRBV5-6 and J usage is TRBJ2-7; the match to TRBD1 covers 8 bases. Germline V CDR1 and CDR2: SGHDT, YYEEEE. The V and J ends lost 5 bases and 0 bases, in that order; junction bases with no gene match: 4. There are 14 residues in the CDR3. The CDR3 sequence is CASRPGQGSYEQYF. The CDR3 nucleotides read TGTGCCAGCAGACCAGGACAGGGCTCCTACGAGCAGTACTTC.

The chain has TRBV7-7 and TRBJ2-5, with a weak D call TRBD1 (6 bases). Looked up from germline, CDR1 is SSHAT and CDR2 is FNYEAQ (reference sequence). V lost 3 bases and J lost 6, with 11 bases in between. This CDR3 region has 13 residues. CDR3 amino acids: CASSLGAAQTQYF. DNA of the CDR3: TGTGCCAGCAGCTTGGGGGCGGCGCAGACCCAGTACTTC.

The rearrangement uses TRBV6-5 and TRBJ1-2; 9 bases are shared with TRBD1. CDR1 MNHEY and CDR2 SVGAGI come from the germline V gene. The trim removed 5 bases at V and 2 bases at J, leaving 6 bases unmatched. The CDR3 has 15 amino acids. CDR3 DNA sequence: TGTGCCAGCAGTATTACAGGGGGCATGAACTATGGCTACACCTTC. Translation gives CASSITGGMNYGYTF.

The chain combines TRBV13 with TRBJ2-5; 7 bases fit TRBD1. V was clipped by 8 bases and J by 2 bases; unmatched bases: 5. Germline CDR1 PRHDT, CDR2 FYEKMQ (reference sequence). The CDR3 consists of 13 residues. DNA of the CDR3: TGTGCCAGCGGGGAGACAGGGCAAGAGACCCAGTACTTC. Translation gives CASGETGQETQYF.

The genes are TRBV25-1 and TRBJ2-1, with TRBD2 identical over 12 bases. There are 14 residues in the CDR3. Germline V lookup: CDR1 MGHDK, CDR2 SYGVNS. V trimming: 0 bases; J trimming: 15 bases; junction bases outside the gene matches: 6. This chain's CDR3 is CASSEYGLAGSMFF. Written as DNA, the CDR3 is TGTGCCAGCAGTGAATATGGACTAGCGGGAAGCATGTTCTTC.

The chain combines TRBV30 with TRBJ2-3; D gene uncertain. Trimming removed 0 bases at V and 4 bases at J, with 8 bases between. Germline CDR1 reads GTSNPN; CDR2 reads SVGIG (reference sequence). CDR3 length equals 13 residues. CDR3 DNA sequence: TGTGCCTGGAGTGTACTCTTTTCAGATACGCAGTATTTT. Protein product: CAWSVLFSDTQYF.

The rearrangement links TRBV4-2 to TRBJ2-4; possibly TRBD2 for D (7 bases). V lost 0 bases to trimming and J lost 7 bases, with 22 bases between them. Per germline, CDR1 LGHNA and CDR2 YNFKEQ. This CDR3 is 18 amino acids long. The CDR3 DNA sequence: TGTGCCAGCAGCCAAGATGTCAGTACCGAGGGGGGGCCCAACATTCAGTACTTC. As protein: CASSQDVSTEGGPNIQYF.

This sequence joins TRBV5-1 and TRBJ1-1; weak D call: TRBD1 (5 bases). Trimming cost V 4 bases and J 5 bases, with 18 bases left between them. Germline CDR1 and CDR2: SGHRS and YFSETQ. The CDR3 has 15 residues. For the CDR3, the DNA is TGCGCCAGCAGCGCGGACAAGGGAGTGGTTACTGAAGCTTTCTTT. This gives the protein CASSADKGVVTEAFF. Supplemented by reference TRBV5-1 and TRBJ1-1, the full variable domain reads KAGVTQTPRYLIKTRGQQVTLSCSPISGHRSVSWYQQTPGQGLQFLFEYFSETQRNKGNFPGRFSGRQFSNSRSEMNVSTLELGDSALYLCASSADKGVVTEAFFGQGTRLTVV.

The V and J genes are TRBV5-1 and TRBJ2-3, with D tentatively TRBD2 (5 bases). The CDR3 is 14 residues long. Per germline, CDR1 SGHRS and CDR2 YFSETQ. Trimming cost V 4 bases and J 6 bases, with 15 bases left between them. The CDR3 loop reads CASSNGPGLDTQYF. Here the CDR3 DNA reads TGCGCCAGCAGCAACGGGCCGGGGTTGGATACGCAGTATTTT.

The rearrangement links TRBV3-1 (or the pseudogene TRBV3-2) to TRBJ2-5, with D possibly TRBD1 on 5 matching bases. CDR3 length equals 14 residues. V was cut by 2 bases and J by 5 bases, with 12 bases left in between. In germline, CDR1 is LGHDT, CDR2 YNNKEL (reference sequence). CDR3 residues: CASSQFRDGETQYF. The DNA of the CDR3 is TGTGCCAGCAGCCAATTCAGGGATGGGGAGACCCAGTACTTC.

This chain connects TRBV10-2 to TRBJ2-2; 8 bases match TRBD2. The CDR3 consists of 15 residues. The J segment lost 6 bases and the V segment lost 4 bases, leaving 7 bases of the junction unmatched. CDR1 is WSHSY and CDR2 is SAAADI in the germline V gene. CDR3: CASSATGGPPGELFF. The DNA of the CDR3 is TGCGCCAGCAGTGCGACGGGAGGGCCCCCCGGGGAGCTGTTTTTT.

The chain couples TRBV9 to TRBJ2-1, with D maybe TRBD2 (5 bases). This CDR3 comprises 15 residues. CDR1 is SGDLS, CDR2 YYNGEE, per germline. V gave up 3 bases and J gave up 4 bases, with 14 bases separating them. CDR3 nucleotide sequence: TGTGCCAGCAGCGACCGAGGAGGTCCTTACAATGAGCAGTTCTTC. It codes for CASSDRGGPYNEQFF.

This CDR3 reads CAIRDPTVNSPLHF. The CDR3 nucleotides are TGTGCCATTAGGGACCCTACAGTCAATTCACCCCTCCACTTT. The rearrangement links TRBV2 to TRBJ1-6, with D possibly being TRBD1 (5 bases). The V end was cut by 10 bases, the J end by 7 bases, with 17 bases between. The V gene's germline CDR1 is SNHLY and CDR2 FYNNEI. The CDR3 has 14 residues.

This clone appeared once. The genes are TRBV27 and TRBJ2-7; 8 bases match TRBD2. Germline V CDR1 and CDR2: MNHEY, SMNVEV (reference sequence). The CDR3 runs 16 residues. After removal of 7 bases from V and 3 bases from J, the junction contained 14 bases not matched to a gene. CDR3 nucleotide sequence: TGTGCCAGCACCCCTGCCGGAAGCGGGAGTGTCTACGAGCAGTACTTC. Translating gives CASTPAGSGSVYEQYF.